The present T cell receptor beta chain was sequenced within a study of T cell responses to AZD1222 COVID-19 vaccine. Data came from immunoSEQ multiplex PCR; TCRdb stores just in-frame clones and leaves some out. The table has 140,000 to 150,000 clones, approximately 94% seen once. The CDR3 covers 16 residues. Trimming took off 8 bases at V and 0 bases at J, with 19 bases between the two ends. Germline V gene sequence: CDR1 LNHDA, CDR2 SQIVND (reference sequence). The source was peripheral blood, collected on day 0 of AZD1222 vaccination. The clonotype originates from an adult in good health. This chain uses TRBV19 with TRBJ1-1, with a possible D match to TRBD1 (5 bases). CDR3: CASYPFDSAMNTEAFF. The CDR3 DNA reads as TGTGCCAGTTACCCCTTCGACAGCGCGATGAACACTGAAGCTTTCTTT.